The subject of this entry is one T cell receptor (beta chain). The specificity of this receptor is unknown. No clone much larger than this one lies a single base away; base qualities are absent. The sample is drawn from a study of blood T cell repertoires in COVID-19 (dated by TCRdb to the early 2020s). In terms of the full investigation: Samples from collaborators originated in the United States, Italy and Spain and spanned both the acute and convalescent phases of COVID-19. The material from the prospective study consisted of cDNA or gDNA derived from T cells, B-cell-depleted T cells, or PBMCs. The dataset comprised deeply sampled blood TCRbeta repertoires from subjects exposed to, actively infected with, or recovered from COVID-19. A freely available public database, intended as a resource for researchers studying the immune response to SARS-CoV-2, is where the repertoires were released. The samples were drawn from two sources: the first 160 participants of the ongoing ImmuneRACE study, and 950 to 1,500 subjects contributed by 6 global collaborators. A de-identified subject ID, COVID-19 status, age in years and sex were almost always included in the sample metadata. Where available, HLA class I and class II types were taken from metadata supplied by the sample provider and were not determined by assay-based typing.

Each collaborating institution followed its own protocols to collect whole blood in K2EDTA tubes. For TCRbeta analysis, collaborators shipped samples in one of three forms: frozen whole blood, isolated PBMCs, or DNA extracted from either of those sample types. The investigation overall reported the following: The quantity of clinical and demographic metadata differed by source and by participant and was supplied without curation.

The immunoSEQ Assay, a bias-controlled multiplex PCR, was used to amplify TCRbeta CDR3 regions from genomic DNA. Per the authors' processing: Nucleated cell counts per sample were estimated from amplification of reference gene primers within the assay. To quantify the absolute abundance of each unique TCRbeta CDR3 rearrangement, sequence reads were collapsed and filtered. Productive Simpson clonality was computed per sample as the square root of Simpson's diversity index over productive rearrangements. TCRdb limited this immuneACCESS table to in-frame rearrangements with V and J called. A share of clones is missing; checked studies link under half to unresolved V genes, and the rest is unexplained. From that table come the V and J calls and clone size; the DNA was used to work out D and trimming. The sample table shows 200,000 to 250,000 clones, and roughly 80% are seen once. In total, the top ten clones hold 15% to 20% of the sample.

Specimen: peripheral blood. The sequence derives from a woman of 80 years or more with active or convalescent COVID-19.

The base sequence is TGTGCCAGCAGTCCCTCGGGGAGTGATGAGCAGTTCTTC. Its translation is CASSPSGSDEQFF. Recombination joined TRBV6-2 or TRBV6-3 with TRBJ2-1; the D gene is perhaps TRBD2, from 5 matching bases. V loses 5 bases of germline sequence and J loses 8 bases, and the interval between the two ends is 13 bases. The CDR3 contains 13 residues, cysteine and phenylalanine counted. Only the CDR3 part of the read is kept: 39 bases, read in frame from the first base. CDR1 and CDR2 are drawn from the germline V gene: MNHEY, SVGEGT.